This TCR beta chain was obtained from a study of control samples from healthy donors and cancer patients. Clones were sequenced by immunoSEQ multiplex PCR, and TCRdb holds only the in-frame ones, with some missing. The sample has about 170,000 clones; more than 85% are singletons. Deletions cut 4 bases from V and 4 bases from J, with 10 bases between. The CDR3 has 13 residues. Germline V lookup: CDR1 SEHNR, CDR2 FQNEAQ (reference sequence). Material: blood. The V gene is TRBV7-9, the J gene TRBJ1-2; a possible D gene is TRBD1 (6 bases). This TCR was sampled from a woman aged 35 to 49 in good health. The CDR3 sequence is CASSSRQAYGYTF. CDR3 bases: TGTGCCAGCAGCTCTCGACAGGCCTATGGCTACACCTTC.